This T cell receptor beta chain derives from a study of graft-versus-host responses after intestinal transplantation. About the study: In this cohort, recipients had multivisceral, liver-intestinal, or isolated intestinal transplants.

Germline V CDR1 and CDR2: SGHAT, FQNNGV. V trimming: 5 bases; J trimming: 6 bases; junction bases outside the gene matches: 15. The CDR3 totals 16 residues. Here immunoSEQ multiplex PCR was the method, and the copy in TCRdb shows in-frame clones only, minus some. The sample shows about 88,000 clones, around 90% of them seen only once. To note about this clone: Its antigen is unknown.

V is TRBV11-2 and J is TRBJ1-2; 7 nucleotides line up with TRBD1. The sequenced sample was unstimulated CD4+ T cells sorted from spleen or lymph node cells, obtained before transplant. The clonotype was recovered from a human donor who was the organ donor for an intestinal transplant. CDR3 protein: CASSVRRDSLINGYTF. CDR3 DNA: TGTGCCAGCAGCGTAAGACGGGACAGTTTAATTAATGGCTACACCTTC.